This TCR beta chain emerged from a study of T-cell reconstitution after alpha-beta-depleted transplantation in children. Researchers prepared the TCRbeta library using unique molecular identifiers, the study reports. One entry per CDR3 protein, called by TCRdb with MiXCR from the PCR reads. This table has 380,000 or so distinct CDR3 sequences, about an eighth appearing once. The TCR comes from a human donor who donated a stem cell graft to a child with Fanconi anemia. The source material was PBMCs, sampled from the stem cell graft.

In nucleotides, the CDR3 is TGTGCCAGCGAGAAAAGGGGTCCCTCCAATGAGCAGTTCTTC. It codes for CASEKRGPSNEQFF. The V gene is TRBV21-1, the J gene TRBJ2-1. TRBV21-1 is labeled a pseudogene. The CDR3 has 14 residues.